Below, 22 T cell receptor beta chains from the same sample are listed, as sequenced in a study of T cell responses to AZD1222 COVID-19 vaccine. Sequencing used immunoSEQ multiplex PCR; TCRdb keeps in-frame clones, though not all of them. The sample lists about 120,000 clones; approximately 83% were seen once. The material sequenced was peripheral blood, taken on day 0 of AZD1222 vaccination. These receptors were collected from an adult in good health.

This clone was found once. The rearrangement uses TRBV27 and TRBJ1-6, with D perhaps matching TRBD1 (6 bases). The CDR3 is made up of 15 amino acids. Trimming shortened V by 6 bases and J by 9 bases, and 18 bases separated the two germline ends. CDR1 and CDR2 from the germline V gene are MNHEY and SMNVEV (reference sequence). The CDR3 sequence is CASSPRTVVSSPLHF. Written as DNA, the CDR3 is TGTGCCAGCAGCCCCCGGACAGTAGTCTCTTCACCCCTCCACTTT.

The chain carries TRBV3-1 (or the pseudogene TRBV3-2) and TRBJ1-2, with 9 positions matching TRBD1. J lost 5 bases, V lost 4 bases, and 5 bases had no gene match. The CDR3 runs to 14 residues. Germline V gene lookup returns CDR1 LGHDT and CDR2 YNNKEL (reference sequence). The CDR3 is CASSPSGQGYGYTF. The CDR3 DNA reads as TGTGCCAGCAGCCCCTCGGGACAGGGTTATGGCTACACCTTC.

CDR3 in amino acids: CASSSPLFYEQYF. CDR3 sequence (DNA): TGTGCCAGCAGCTCCCCACTATTCTACGAGCAGTACTTC. J is TRBJ2-7 and V is TRBV7-2; the D is unclear. Germline V gene lookup returns CDR1 SGHTA and CDR2 FQGNSA. V was shortened by 4 bases and J by 3 bases, with 10 bases between the two germline ends. CDR3 length: 13 amino acids.

The rearrangement uses TRBV28 and TRBJ1-2; no firm D call. Germline V CDR1 and CDR2: MDHEN, SYDVKM. V was trimmed by 3 bases and J by 6 bases, leaving 14 bases between them. The CDR3 is made up of 14 amino acids. The CDR3 bases are TGTGCCAGCAGTTTTCTCCCGGGGTGGGATGGCTACACCTTC. It codes for CASSFLPGWDGYTF.

The chain combines TRBV5-6 with TRBJ2-7, with 7 bases that match TRBD1. Germline V CDR1 and CDR2: SGHDT, YYEEEE. J lost 1 base, V lost 5 bases, and 6 bases had no gene match. CDR3 length: 14 residues. The CDR3 protein is CASRTSGGSYEQYF. Here the CDR3 DNA reads TGTGCCAGCAGGACATCAGGGGGATCCTACGAGCAGTACTTC.

The CDR3 is CASRATSFYTGELFF. CDR3 nucleotides: TGTGCCAGCAGGGCTACGTCTTTTTACACCGGGGAGCTGTTTTTT. The genes are TRBV2 and TRBJ2-2, with unresolved D. Trimming stripped 6 bases from V and 3 bases from J, with 14 bases between. The CDR3 length is 15 residues. The germline V gene has CDR1 SNHLY and CDR2 FYNNEI.

The chain has TRBV9 and TRBJ1-1; tentative D call: TRBD1 (6 bases). The CDR3 sequence is 13 residues long. The V end lost 4 bases, the J end lost 4 bases, and 11 bases lay between the germline ends. The germline V gene has CDR1 SGDLS and CDR2 YYNGEE. CDR3 bases: TGTGCCAGCAGCAACGGAGGGGGCACTGAAGCTTTCTTT. Protein: CASSNGGGTEAFF. The variable domain in full, with the rest retrieved from reference TRBV9 and TRBJ1-1, is DSGVTQTPKHLITATGQRVTLRCSPRSGDLSVYWYQQSLDQGLQFLIQYYNGEERAKGNILERFSAQQFPDLHSELNLSSLELGDSALYFCASSNGGGTEAFFGQGTRLTVV.

The rearrangement joins TRBV7-9 to TRBJ2-6; a weak D match, TRBD2 (5 bases). The ends were cut back, 1 base at V and 0 bases at J, with 10 bases in the middle. The CDR3 spans 17 residues. CDR1 is SEHNR, CDR2 FQNEAQ, per germline (reference sequence). CDR3 nucleotides: TGTGCCAGCAGCTTAGGTGGGAGTAGCTCTGGGGCCAACGTCCTGACTTTC. Amino acid sequence: CASSLGGSSSGANVLTF.

The CDR3 DNA reads TGTGCCAGCGGAGGGACAGGGGTAAACGAGCAGTACTTC. It is translated as CASGGTGVNEQYF. The chain combines TRBV5-5 with TRBJ2-7; 10 nucleotides align to TRBD1. V shed 7 bases, J shed 5 bases, and the junction held 6 bases outside the gene matches. The CDR3 extends over 13 amino acids. Germline loops: CDR1 SGHKS, CDR2 YYEKEE (reference sequence).

The chain links TRBV6-5 to TRBJ2-7; 7 nucleotides agree with TRBD2. Germline V CDR1 and CDR2: MNHEY, SVGAGI. CDR3 length: 14 amino acids. V lost 4 bases to trimming and J lost 3 bases; unmatched junction nucleotides: 6. In nucleotides, the CDR3 is TGTGCCAGCAGTTTCCCGGGGGGTGGCTACGAGCAGTACTTC. Translated, it gives CASSFPGGGYEQYF.

J is TRBJ1-3 and V is TRBV7-2, with D tentatively TRBD1 (6 bases). Trimming cost V 5 bases and J 0 bases, with 11 bases left between them. The CDR3 spans 15 residues. The germline V gene has CDR1 SGHTA and CDR2 FQGNSA. CDR3 DNA: TGTGCCAGCAGCCCGCGGACAGTCTCTGGAAACACCATATATTTT. This gives the protein CASSPRTVSGNTIYF. The complete variable domain, with remaining parts taken from reference TRBV7-2 and TRBJ1-3, reads GAGVSQSPSNKVTEKGKDVELRCDPISGHTALYWYRQSLGQGLEFLIYFQGNSAPDKSGLPSDRFSAERTGGSVSTLTIQRTQQEDSAVYLCASSPRTVSGNTIYFGEGSWLTVV.

This chain connects TRBV10-3 to TRBJ1-2; TRBD1 aligns across 7 bases. The J segment lost 4 bases and the V segment lost 3 bases, leaving 5 bases of the junction unmatched. This CDR3 is 14 amino acids long. Germline V gives CDR1 ENHRY, CDR2 SYGVKD. CDR3 coding DNA: TGTGCCATCAGTGACCCCAGGGGGGCCTATGGCTACACCTTC. It is translated as CAISDPRGAYGYTF.

This clone was detected a few times. The chain has TRBV19 and TRBJ1-3; tentatively, D is TRBD1 (6 bases). Germline values: CDR1 LNHDA, CDR2 SQIVND (reference sequence). The CDR3 loop spans 14 amino acids. Trimming took 5 bases from V and 4 from J, leaving 12 bases between them. CDR3 region: CASSLSGVGNTIYF. In nucleotides, the CDR3 is TGTGCCAGTAGTTTATCAGGGGTCGGAAACACCATATATTTT.

The gene calls are TRBV9 and TRBJ1-3; D is unclear. V lost 0 bases and J 2 bases, leaving 15 bases between the germline ends. The CDR3 is made up of 17 amino acids. Germline CDR1 SGDLS, CDR2 YYNGEE. This CDR3 is CASSVGRKRAAGNTIYF. CDR3 bases: TGTGCCAGCAGCGTAGGGAGGAAAAGGGCAGCTGGAAACACCATATATTTT. Combining the CDR3 with reference TRBV9 and TRBJ1-3 gives the whole variable domain DSGVTQTPKHLITATGQRVTLRCSPRSGDLSVYWYQQSLDQGLQFLIQYYNGEERAKGNILERFSAQQFPDLHSELNLSSLELGDSALYFCASSVGRKRAAGNTIYFGEGSWLTVV.

CDR3 sequence reads: CASSKEMTGANEKLFF. In nucleotides, the CDR3 is TGTGCCAGCAGCAAAGAGATGACAGGGGCTAATGAAAAACTGTTTTTT. The chain employs TRBV21-1 and TRBJ1-4; TRBD1, the table's D call, lacks a check against the DNA. TRBV21-1 is given as a pseudogene. The CDR3 runs to 16 residues.

J is TRBJ1-3 and V is TRBV19; D remains unclear. Germline V lookup: CDR1 LNHDA, CDR2 SQIVND (reference sequence). This CDR3 contains 15 residues. Trimming removed 5 bases from V and 2 bases from J, with 13 bases in between. For the CDR3, the DNA is TGTGCCAGTAGTCCTGACCTTCCACCTGGAAACACCATATATTTT. Translated: CASSPDLPPGNTIYF.

Worth noting for this clone: In the same sample, other DNA sequences code for this CDR3. The rearrangement links TRBV6-1 to TRBJ2-7; 7 bases fit TRBD1. V trimming: 1 base; J trimming: 5 bases; junction bases outside the gene matches: 5. Germline CDR1 is MNHNS and CDR2 is SASEGT. This CDR3 comprises 14 residues. This CDR3 reads CASSEGDSSDEQYF. In DNA form, the CDR3 reads TGTGCCAGCAGTGAAGGGGACAGTAGCGACGAGCAGTACTTC.

The gene calls are TRBV14 and TRBJ2-1; D remains ambiguous. The CDR3 sequence is 12 residues long. Germline lookup yields CDR1 SGHDN and CDR2 FVKESK. V was clipped by 1 base and J by 10 bases, with 8 bases between them. CDR3 loop: CASSQVRIEQFF. The CDR3 nucleotides read TGTGCCAGCAGCCAAGTAAGGATCGAGCAGTTCTTC. Full variable domain (outside the CDR3, taken from reference TRBV14 and TRBJ2-1): EAGVTQFPSHSVIEKGQTVTLRCDPISGHDNLYWYRRVMGKEIKFLLHFVKESKQDESGMPNNRFLAERTGGTYSTLKVQPAELEDSGVYFCASSQVRIEQFFGPGTRLTVL.

The rearrangement joins TRBV9 to TRBJ2-7; D unresolved. Germline CDR1 reads SGDLS; CDR2 reads YYNGEE. The CDR3 spans 13 residues. Between the trimmed V and J ends, which lost 0 bases and 1 base, there was a span of 5 bases. The CDR3 loop reads CASSVGPSYEQYF. CDR3 in DNA: TGTGCCAGCAGCGTAGGTCCTTCCTACGAGCAGTACTTC.

This rearrangement joins TRBV11-2 to TRBJ1-1; D is unresolved. Trimming removed 5 bases at V and 2 bases at J, with 15 bases between. CDR1 SGHAT and CDR2 FQNNGV come from the germline V gene. The CDR3 spans 15 residues. The CDR3, as DNA: TGTGCCAGCAGCACCCGACGGGGAGTTAACACTGAAGCTTTCTTT. As protein: CASSTRRGVNTEAFF.

This clone was found a few times. The CDR3 DNA is TGTGCCAGCAACCACCCTGACAGGCTAGAGACCCAGTACTTC. This codes for CASNHPDRLETQYF. The rearrangement joins TRBV7-8 to TRBJ2-5; D is possibly TRBD1 (6 bases). The V gene's germline CDR1 is SGHVS and CDR2 FQNEAQ. The CDR3 covers 14 residues. V shed 7 bases and J shed 4 bases, with 16 bases lying between them.

J is TRBJ1-3 and V is TRBV5-4; D remains ambiguous. V dropped 0 bases and J dropped 7 bases, with 11 bases sitting between them. Germline V gene sequence: CDR1 SGHNT, CDR2 YYREEE (reference sequence). This CDR3 comprises 14 residues. In DNA form, the CDR3 reads TGTGCCAGCAGCTTGGACCTCCGGGCTAACACCATATATTTT. It codes for CASSLDLRANTIYF.